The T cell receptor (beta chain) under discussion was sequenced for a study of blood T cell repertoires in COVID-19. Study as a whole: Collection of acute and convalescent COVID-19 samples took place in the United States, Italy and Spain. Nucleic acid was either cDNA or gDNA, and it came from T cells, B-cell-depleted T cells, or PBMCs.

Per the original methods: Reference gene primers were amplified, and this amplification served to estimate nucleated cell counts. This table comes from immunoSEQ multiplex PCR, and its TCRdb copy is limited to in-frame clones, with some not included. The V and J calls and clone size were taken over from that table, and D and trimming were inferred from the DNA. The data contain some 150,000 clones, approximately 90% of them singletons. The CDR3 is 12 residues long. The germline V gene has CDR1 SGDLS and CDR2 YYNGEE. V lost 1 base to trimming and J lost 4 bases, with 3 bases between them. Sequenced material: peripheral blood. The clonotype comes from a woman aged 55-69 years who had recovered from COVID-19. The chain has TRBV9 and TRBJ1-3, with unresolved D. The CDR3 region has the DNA TGTGCCAGCAGCGTATCAGGAAACACCATATATTTT. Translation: CASSVSGNTIYF.